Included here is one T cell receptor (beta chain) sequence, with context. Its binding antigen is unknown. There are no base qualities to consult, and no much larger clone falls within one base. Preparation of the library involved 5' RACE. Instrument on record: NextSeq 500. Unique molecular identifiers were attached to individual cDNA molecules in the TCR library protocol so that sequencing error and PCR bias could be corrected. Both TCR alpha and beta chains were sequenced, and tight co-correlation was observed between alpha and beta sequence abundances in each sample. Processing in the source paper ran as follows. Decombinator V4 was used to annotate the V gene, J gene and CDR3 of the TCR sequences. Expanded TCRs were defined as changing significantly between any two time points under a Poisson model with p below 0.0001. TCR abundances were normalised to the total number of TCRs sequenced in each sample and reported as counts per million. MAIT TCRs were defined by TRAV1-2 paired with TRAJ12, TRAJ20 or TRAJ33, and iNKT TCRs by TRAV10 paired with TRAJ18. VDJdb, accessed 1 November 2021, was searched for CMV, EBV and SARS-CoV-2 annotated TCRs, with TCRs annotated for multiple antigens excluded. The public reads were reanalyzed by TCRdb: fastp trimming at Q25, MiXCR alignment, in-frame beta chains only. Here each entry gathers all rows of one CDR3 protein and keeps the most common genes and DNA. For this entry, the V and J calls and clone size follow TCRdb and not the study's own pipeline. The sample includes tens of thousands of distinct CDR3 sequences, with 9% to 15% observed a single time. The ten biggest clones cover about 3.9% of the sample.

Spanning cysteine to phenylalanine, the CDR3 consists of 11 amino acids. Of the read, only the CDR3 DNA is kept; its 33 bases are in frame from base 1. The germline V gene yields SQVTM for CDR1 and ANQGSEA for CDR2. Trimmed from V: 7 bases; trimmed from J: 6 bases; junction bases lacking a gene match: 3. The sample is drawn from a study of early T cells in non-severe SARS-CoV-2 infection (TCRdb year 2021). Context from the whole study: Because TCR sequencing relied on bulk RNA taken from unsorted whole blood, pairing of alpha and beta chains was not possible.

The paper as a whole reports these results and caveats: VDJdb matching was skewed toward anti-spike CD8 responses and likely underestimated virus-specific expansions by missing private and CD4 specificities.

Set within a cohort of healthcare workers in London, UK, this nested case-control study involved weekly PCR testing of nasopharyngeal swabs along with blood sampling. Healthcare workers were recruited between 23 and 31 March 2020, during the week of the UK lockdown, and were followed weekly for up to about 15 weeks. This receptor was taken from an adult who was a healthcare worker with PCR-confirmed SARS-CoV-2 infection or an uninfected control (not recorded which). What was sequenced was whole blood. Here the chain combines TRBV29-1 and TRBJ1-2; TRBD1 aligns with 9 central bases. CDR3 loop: CSERTGDGYTF. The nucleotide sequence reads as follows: TGCAGCGAGAGGACAGGGGATGGCTACACCTTC.